This T cell receptor beta chain was captured in a study of early T cells in non-severe SARS-CoV-2 infection. Across the study: The input, bulk RNA from unsorted whole blood, was sequenced, and chains were unpaired.

Researchers tagged individual cDNA molecules with unique molecular identifiers. TCRdb passed the 5' RACE reads through MiXCR, listing each CDR3 protein once. The top ten clones hold approximately 8.5% of a sample with about 59,000 distinct CDR3 sequences, around 13% of them seen once. The CDR3 has 16 amino acids. V lost 5 bases and J 0 bases, leaving 13 bases between the germline ends. Germline V gives CDR1 SGHAT, CDR2 FQNNGV. The rearrangement uses TRBV11-2 and TRBJ1-4; D is uncertain. The clonotype was recovered from an adult who was a healthcare worker with PCR-confirmed SARS-CoV-2 infection or an uninfected control (not recorded which). The specimen was whole blood, collected at baseline. The CDR3 loop is CASSPWTGATNEKLFF. For the CDR3, the DNA is TGTGCCAGCAGCCCTTGGACGGGTGCAACTAATGAAAAACTGTTTTTT.